Below, 13 T cell receptor beta chains from the same sample are listed, as sequenced in a study of blood T cell repertoires in COVID-19. The protocol was immunoSEQ multiplex PCR, while the TCRdb copy is restricted to in-frame clones and leaves out a portion. The table has some 230,000 clones, more than 80% seen once. Sample: PBMCs or T cells enriched from blood (not recorded which). Source of these receptors: a woman aged 18-29 years in a cohort exposed to, infected with or recovered from COVID-19 (not recorded which).

Note on this clone: A junction boundary mismatches the germline segment, possibly from a read error. The rearrangement uses TRBV28 and TRBJ1-2, with unresolved D. Germline CDR1 reads MDHEN; CDR2 reads SYDVKM. The CDR3 is made up of 11 amino acids. In DNA, the CDR3 is TGTGCCAGCACCTCTCCCCCACAGATAGCCTTC. It specifies CASTSPPQIAF.

CDR3 coding DNA: TGTGCCAGCAGCCCCTTAGGACAGTTGAACACTGAAGCTTTCTTT. It encodes CASSPLGQLNTEAFF. The chain carries TRBV11-2 and TRBJ1-1, with D possibly matching TRBD1 (6 bases). Germline CDR1 SGHAT, CDR2 FQNNGV. This CDR3 is 15 amino acids long. V was trimmed by 5 bases and J by 0 bases, leaving 13 bases between them.

This chain uses TRBV4-1 with TRBJ1-3; D perhaps matches TRBD1 (5 bases). Looked up from germline, CDR1 is MGHRA and CDR2 is YSYEKL. The CDR3 runs to 16 residues. V shed 1 base and J shed 3 bases, with 13 bases lying between them. CDR3 DNA sequence: TGCGCCAGCAGCCAAGGGCTTAGGGGCGATGGAAACACCATATATTTT. It yields the protein CASSQGLRGDGNTIYF.

The chain is built from TRBV6-1 and TRBJ1-5; weak D call: TRBD1 (5 bases). CDR1 and CDR2 (germline): MNHNS, SASEGT. The CDR3 extends over 16 amino acids. Trimming cost V 4 bases and J 1 base, with 14 bases left between them. CDR3: CASSATGLGSNQPQHF. The CDR3 DNA sequence: TGTGCCAGCAGTGCAACAGGACTAGGGAGCAATCAGCCCCAGCATTTT.

The gene calls are TRBV19 and TRBJ2-2; D gene unclear. V lost 3 bases, J lost 0 bases, and 8 bases lay in between. The CDR3 has 15 residues. Germline V gives CDR1 LNHDA, CDR2 SQIVND (reference sequence). The CDR3 loop is CASSISGSNTGELFF. CDR3 sequence (DNA): TGTGCCAGTAGTATCTCCGGTTCGAACACCGGGGAGCTGTTTTTT.

The J gene is TRBJ1-6, the V gene TRBV7-9; D gene unclear. V was shortened by 3 bases and J by 4 bases, with 10 bases between the two germline ends. Germline CDR1 reads SEHNR; CDR2 reads FQNEAQ (reference sequence). The CDR3 is 15 residues long. The DNA for the CDR3 is TGTGCCAGCAGCTTCTTCCGGGTTTATAATTCACCCCTCCACTTT. This translates into CASSFFRVYNSPLHF.

The chain employs TRBV24-1 and TRBJ2-7, with D uncertain. Germline CDR1 and CDR2: KGHDR and SFDVKD. This CDR3 comprises 9 residues. V was shortened by 10 bases and J by 4 bases, with 4 bases between the two germline ends. This chain's CDR3 is CATSYEQYF. In DNA, the CDR3 is TGTGCCACGTCTTACGAGCAGTACTTC.

The chain combines TRBV9 with TRBJ1-1; tentative D call: TRBD1 (5 bases). The CDR3 contains 16 residues. The V gene lost 4 bases and the J gene lost 7 bases, with 23 bases spanning the gap. CDR1 SGDLS and CDR2 YYNGEE come from the germline V gene. Here the CDR3 reads CASSPRLAPGLGEAFF. As DNA, the CDR3 is TGTGCCAGCAGCCCCCGTTTGGCCCCGGGACTTGGTGAAGCTTTCTTT.

The table lists this clone with a count of one. The chain employs TRBV15 and TRBJ2-1; possibly TRBD1 for D (6 bases). This CDR3 contains 16 residues. Trimming took off 0 bases at V and 1 base at J, with 10 bases between the two ends. Germline CDR1 is LNHNV and CDR2 is YYDKDF (reference sequence). CDR3 nucleotide sequence: TGTGCCACCAGCAGAGATCTCACAGGGTCCTACAATGAGCAGTTCTTC. It translates to CATSRDLTGSYNEQFF.

The chain has TRBV18 and TRBJ1-1, with 7 positions matching TRBD1. Germline V gene sequence: CDR1 KGHSH, CDR2 LQKENI. V lost 3 bases, J lost 3 bases, and 1 base stayed unmatched. The CDR3 runs 13 residues. CDR3 nucleotide sequence: TGTGCCAGCTCACCTACAGGGGACACTGAAGCTTTCTTT. It is translated as CASSPTGDTEAFF.

V gene TRBV21-1 combines with J gene TRBJ2-1; the DNA was not compared with TRBD2, the D call given in the table. TRBV21-1 is noted as a pseudogene. The CDR3 sequence is 15 residues long. Here the CDR3 reads CASSTTSGRGYEQFF. The DNA for the CDR3 is TGTGCCAGCAGCACAACTAGCGGGAGAGGGTATGAGCAGTTCTTC.

J is TRBJ1-2 and V is TRBV11-3; TRBD1 matches 7 bases. The CDR3 is made up of 14 amino acids. The germline CDR1 and CDR2 sequences are SGHNT and YENEEA. V shed 5 bases, J shed 4 bases, and the junction held 7 bases outside the gene matches. CDR3 coding DNA: TGTGCCAGCAGCGTTACCGGGACAGTCTATGGCTACACCTTC. Protein: CASSVTGTVYGYTF.

This clone was seen only once. The gene calls are TRBV5-8 and TRBJ1-5; TRBD1 matches 10 bases. V dropped 4 bases and J dropped 3; count of bases not matched to a gene: 4. Germline CDR1 is SGHTS and CDR2 is YDEGEE. CDR3 length equals 15 residues. The CDR3 reads CASSRTGGNNQPQHF. CDR3 DNA: TGTGCCAGCAGCCGGACAGGGGGTAACAATCAGCCCCAGCATTTT.